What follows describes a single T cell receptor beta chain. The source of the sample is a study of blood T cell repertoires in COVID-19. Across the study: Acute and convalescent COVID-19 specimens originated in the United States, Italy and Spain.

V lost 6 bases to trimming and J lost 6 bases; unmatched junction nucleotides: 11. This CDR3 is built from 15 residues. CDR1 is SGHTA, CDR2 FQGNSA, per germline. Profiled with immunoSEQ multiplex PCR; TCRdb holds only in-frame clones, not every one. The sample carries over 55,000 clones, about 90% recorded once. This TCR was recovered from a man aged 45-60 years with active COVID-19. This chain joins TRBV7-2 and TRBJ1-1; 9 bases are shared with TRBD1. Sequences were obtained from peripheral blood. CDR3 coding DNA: TGTGCCAGCAGTCTAACCTACAGGGGGCGTTCTGAAGCTTTCTTT. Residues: CASSLTYRGRSEAFF.